The 10 T cell receptor beta chains listed next were all sequenced from one sample in a study of blood T cell repertoires in COVID-19. The method was immunoSEQ multiplex PCR; TCRdb's version includes in-frame clones alone and lacks a portion of them. The sample shows around 100,000 clones, around 87% of them seen only once. The source material was peripheral blood. These receptors all come from an elderly woman with acute or convalescent COVID-19.

This clone occurred a few times. The CDR3 DNA follows: TGTGCCAGCTCAGCACAGACAGGTGTGACGGCAACTAATGAAAAACTGTTTTTT. Translated, it gives CASSAQTGVTATNEKLFF. The chain links TRBV18 to TRBJ1-4, with D perhaps TRBD1 (6 bases). CDR1 KGHSH and CDR2 LQKENI come from the germline V gene. This CDR3 has 18 residues. The ends were cut back, 5 bases at V and 0 bases at J, with 19 bases in the middle.

The J gene is TRBJ1-1, the V gene TRBV18; 7 bases match TRBD1. This CDR3 spans 14 amino acids. With V trimmed by 5 bases and J by 4 bases, 7 bases remained unmatched. Germline lookup yields CDR1 KGHSH and CDR2 LQKENI. CDR3 sequence: CASSATGRITEAFF. The CDR3 coding sequence is TGTGCCAGCTCAGCGACAGGGAGAATCACTGAAGCTTTCTTT. Together with reference TRBV18 and TRBJ1-1, the CDR3 gives the full variable domain: NAGVMQNPRHLVRRRGQEARLRCSPMKGHSHVYWYRQLPEEGLKFMVYLQKENIIDESGMPKERFSAEFPKEGPSILRIQQVVRGDSAAYFCASSATGRITEAFFGQGTRLTVV.

The chain is built from TRBV30 and TRBJ2-7, with D perhaps TRBD1 (7 bases). Germline CDR1 GTSNPN, CDR2 SVGIG (reference sequence). V was pared by 3 bases and J by 6 bases, with 24 bases between. The CDR3 is 16 residues long. The CDR3 reads CAWRGGLDRAGTEQYF. CDR3 nucleotides: TGTGCCTGGAGGGGGGGACTCGACAGGGCGGGCACCGAGCAGTACTTC.

The table lists this clone with a few counts. The CDR3 bases are TGTGCCAGTAGTCCTAGCGGGGGGGCTCTGAGGAATTCACCCCTCCACTTT. This translates into CASSPSGGALRNSPLHF. This chain connects TRBV19 to TRBJ1-6; a weak D match, TRBD1 (6 bases). The CDR3 sequence is 17 residues long. CDR1 is LNHDA, CDR2 SQIVND, per germline (reference sequence). V was pared by 5 bases and J by 7 bases, with 21 bases between.

The chain uses TRBV5-1 and TRBJ2-2; 12 positions match TRBD2. Germline V lookup: CDR1 SGHRS, CDR2 YFSETQ. CDR3 length: 16 residues. V was pared by 4 bases and J by 5 bases, with 6 bases of the junction left unmatched. The CDR3 nucleotides read TGCGCCAGCAGCCCACTAGCGGGAGGTTATACCGGGGAGCTGTTTTTT. Translated, it gives CASSPLAGGYTGELFF.

The V and J genes are TRBV5-1 and TRBJ2-7; TRBD2 matches at 11 bases. This CDR3 comprises 14 residues. Germline loops: CDR1 SGHRS, CDR2 YFSETQ. The V and J ends lost 4 bases and 6 bases, in that order; junction bases with no gene match: 6. The chain's CDR3 is CASSPTSGSVEQYF. The DNA of the CDR3 is TGCGCCAGCAGCCCCACTAGCGGGAGTGTCGAGCAGTACTTC. The full variable domain, with the rest looked up from reference TRBV5-1 and TRBJ2-7, is KAGVTQTPRYLIKTRGQQVTLSCSPISGHRSVSWYQQTPGQGLQFLFEYFSETQRNKGNFPGRFSGRQFSNSRSEMNVSTLELGDSALYLCASSPTSGSVEQYFGPGTRLTVT.

The CDR3 loop reads CASRPGTTTYEQYF. DNA for the CDR3: TGTGCCAGCCGTCCGGGGACTACGACCTACGAGCAGTACTTC. This chain links TRBV6-5 with TRBJ2-7, with 7 bases that match TRBD2. The CDR3 has 14 residues. J lost 2 bases, V lost 8 bases, and 9 bases had no gene match. Per the germline V gene, CDR1 is MNHEY and CDR2 is SVGAGI.

The rearrangement joins TRBV10-3 to TRBJ1-1; D uncertain. There are 15 residues in the CDR3. V lost 5 bases and J lost 0, with 13 bases in between. Per germline, CDR1 ENHRY and CDR2 SYGVKD. The CDR3 region is CAISPEKLMNTEAFF. In DNA, the CDR3 is TGTGCCATCAGTCCTGAGAAATTAATGAACACTGAAGCTTTCTTT.

The rearrangement links TRBV3-1 (or the pseudogene TRBV3-2) to TRBJ2-1; tentatively, D is TRBD2 (6 bases). The germline gives CDR1 LGHDT, CDR2 YNNKEL (reference sequence). The V and J ends lost 3 bases and 2 bases respectively, with 8 bases between them. CDR3 length: 14 amino acids. CDR3 protein: CASSHLATYNEQFF. The DNA for the CDR3 is TGTGCCAGCAGCCACCTAGCGACCTACAATGAGCAGTTCTTC.

The rearrangement links TRBV30 to TRBJ1-6; TRBD1 is a possible D gene (6 bases). CDR3 length: 16 amino acids. Germline assignment: CDR1 GTSNPN and CDR2 SVGIG (reference sequence). V shed 0 bases and J shed 3 bases, with 12 bases lying between them. The CDR3 DNA is TGTGCCTGGAGTGTGGGGGCGAGGCTCTATAATTCACCCCTCCACTTT. It encodes CAWSVGARLYNSPLHF.